The entry below gives a single T cell receptor (beta chain) sequence along with its context. Its recognized antigen is unknown. No base quality values were provided; no much bigger clone lies one nucleotide off. The sample originates from a study of cytomegalovirus exposure and HLA in healthy donors (dated by TCRdb to the late 2010s). Turning to the overall study: In an earlier analysis of 587 of the donors, less than 350 Gb of sequence data and 100 million or so unique TCR beta sequences from roughly 200 million T cells were reported. An early release covering around 630 HLA-typed donors comprised approximately 300 gigabases of sequencing data and roughly 85 million unique TCR sequences. The genetic ancestry cluster associated with self-reported Caucasian donors included 65% to 90% of the roughly 360 genotyped donors. The study aimed to test whether cataloging public T cell receptors could reveal signatures of past pathogen exposure. The study used immunosequencing to profile the T cell repertoires of several hundred subjects and linked those repertoires to cytomegalovirus serostatus. In addition to the first cohort of approximately 670 subjects, a separate validation cohort of some 120 different subjects was used. To predict cytomegalovirus infection status, the study brought together high-throughput TCR immunosequencing, statistical association of individual TCRs with disease status, and machine learning. A later analysis re-examined previously published TCR beta repertoires from roughly 720 donors and added high-resolution HLA genotyping to investigate patterns of TCR occurrence. Rather than using new phenotypic data, the later analysis identified candidate immune exposures from TCR beta sequences and from how often those sequences occurred across donors. An earlier analysis of 500 to 650 of the donors applied high-throughput TCR beta sequencing to assess whether each TCR beta V gene segment acted as functional or pseudogenic. Donor age, sex, ethnicity and CMV serostatus were compiled together with the repertoire data. Genome-wide SNP genotypes for about 55% of the 666 donors were used in a later genetic analysis, which treated that subset as a discovery cohort. All discovery cohort repertoires had been generated using a single sequencing platform. HLA typing included class I and class II loci at four-digit resolution. The number of typed donors differed by locus: about 629-630 for A, B, C, DRB1 and DQB1; 500 to 550 for DQA1; 606 for DPA1; and around 490 for DPB1. Roughly 5 DR-DQ haplotypes were treated as single units for association and clustering because of strong linkage in the cohort. Among some 400 genotyped donors of the cohort, an average of approximately 240,000 unique TCR beta nucleotide sequences was sequenced per donor, of which roughly 17% were non-productive. Broad study findings and their caveats: In vitro tests confirmed that a few of the cytomegalovirus-associated TCR beta chains recognize cytomegalovirus antigens. Because the 87-base-pair reads could not distinguish some IMGT-functional V segments, including TRBV6-2 and TRBV6-3, those segments were excluded. A later analysis found that TCR association rates varied across HLA loci, with DRB1 alleles showing the most associated TCRs and HLA-C alleles the fewest. A further reported finding was that TCR beta sequences accurately predicted the HLA-A and HLA-B alleles for most subjects in the first cohort. Fewer than 20 rarely observed V segments, including chromosome 9 orphons, were excluded from the earlier analysis of about 610 of the donors because counts were too low. Linkage disequilibrium might explain the correlated functional status among segregating V segments, but an unknown experimental factor could not be excluded. In an earlier analysis of some 500 of the donors, most TCR beta V segments appeared in productive rearrangements about 87% or about 30% of the time, broadly matching IMGT annotations. Roughly uniform sequencing depth across donors was assumed in presence/absence analyses, although this assumption may not hold. While some public TCRs were present in many individuals, most TCR sequences turned up only very rarely across donors. At a false discovery rate of 0.05, a later analysis linked 16,951 TCR beta sequences to specific HLA alleles. According to a later analysis, parvovirus B19, influenza, CMV and Epstein-Barr virus appeared linked to several top co-occurrence clusters. The authors suggested that the approach could potentially be extended to other disease states and immunological phenotypes. A later analysis found that most CMV-associated TCR beta chains appeared HLA-restricted, with HLA associations seemingly driven largely by CMV exposure. In a later genetic analysis, fewer N-insertions in productive TCRs were reported among donors in an Asian-associated ancestry cluster than the roughly 700-donor mean. The only immune exposure information available for the cohort was CMV serostatus. A total of 150 to 200 TCR beta chains were listed by the study as associated with cytomegalovirus. A later analysis found that HLA-associated TCR beta chains were more clonally expanded and had lower generation probabilities than equally common non-associated chains. Only TCR beta chains were sequenced in this cohort, and the absence of alpha or paired-chain data limited detectable features. Assigning TCR associations to individual alleles was difficult when HLA alleles, especially DR and DQ, strongly co-occurred. Because HLA typing was unavailable for some donors at each locus, only the typed subset was used in association tests. The sequencing pipeline was judged likely to have produced a cluster of highly shared sequence variants as a technical artifact. The classifier was reported to diagnose cytomegalovirus status with high specificity and sensitivity in both the original cohort and the validation cohort. In a later genetic analysis, a missense DCLRE1C variant was associated with V-gene and J-gene trimming of TCR beta chains, and the association was replicated in an independent cohort.

The cohort comprised some 730 healthy bone marrow donors. At the time of sampling, all cohort members were nominally healthy, though unrecorded immune exposures were likely present. The donor was CMV seronegative and was included in the group of 352 seronegative cohort members. A peripheral blood sample was collected from each donor, and TCR beta sequencing was performed on peripheral blood mononuclear cells. Genomic DNA extraction from the blood cell samples was performed with the Qiagen DNeasy Blood Extraction Kit. The germline V gene yields SGHTA for CDR1 and FQGTGA for CDR2. Counted from cysteine to phenylalanine, this CDR3 has 17 amino acids. Of all the DNA, just the CDR3 is kept, 51 bases in frame from base 1. Germline trimming: 4 bases from V, 4 bases from J; junction bases outside gene matches: 9. The library was prepared using the immunoSEQ multiplex PCR assay. For the multiplex PCR, a mixture combining 60 forward primers for TCR Vbeta segments and 13 reverse primers for TCR Jbeta segments was used. The CDR3 region of rearranged TCR beta genes was amplified from genomic DNA by a multiplex PCR assay. The Illumina HiSeq System was used to sequence the amplified TCR beta libraries as 87-base-pair reads. Under the source paper's analysis protocol: A later analysis counted approximately 76 million unique TCR beta chains across the 600 to 850 repertoires, and 9.5 million to 11 million of these chains were shared by at least two donors. Raw reads were error-corrected and collapsed into unique sequences by a nearest-neighbor algorithm in which closely related sequences were merged to remove PCR and sequencing errors. To assign V, D and J gene segments, CDR3 sequences were aligned to IMGT reference sequences. For a sequence to be retained, at least a six-nucleotide match to both a V gene segment and a J gene segment was required. Rearrangements were called productive when the CDR3 lacked stop codons and stayed in frame with V and J; all others were non-productive. CDR3 was defined by IMGT convention, running from the second conserved V-encoded cysteine to the conserved J-encoded phenylalanine. In an earlier analysis of more than 550 of the donors, sequences lacking an unambiguous match to a single V gene segment were excluded. In an earlier analysis of more than 500 of the donors, a V segment was called functional when productive rearrangements were above 56.7%, and segregating when the standard deviation between donors exceeded 5%. A statistical classification framework was built for diagnosing cytomegalovirus status from the catalog of TCR beta chain sequences. V and J gene assignment, in a later analysis, came from comparing TCR nucleotide sequences with IMGT/GENE-DB human TR gene sequences. The TCRdist pipeline was used in a later analysis to assign CDR3 sequences and most-parsimonious VDJ recombination scenarios. In a later analysis, every TCR beta chain was defined by the combination of its CDR3 amino acid sequence and its V-gene family, and reads without a unique V-gene family were dropped. In a later analysis, a few hundred highly shared, low-generation-probability nucleotide sequences were removed to address suspected cross-contamination and a sequencing artifact. In a later analysis, a clonal expansion index for each public chain was calculated from normalized within-repertoire ranks of inferred template counts. A later analysis computed generation probabilities with a VDJ recombination model fitted to out-of-frame rearrangements, and checked the results against IGoR. Hypergeometric tests were used in a later analysis to score TCR-TCR, TCR-HLA and TCR-CMV co-occurrence, with a repertoire-size bias correction applied to the TCR pairs. To estimate false discovery rates, a later analysis permuted the HLA or CMV assignments 20 times. In a later analysis, co-occurring TCRs were grouped using DBSCAN, and TCRdist sequence similarity was added for clustering within HLA-allele-positive subsets. Repertoires with fewer than 30,000 or more than 120,000 public chains, plus five repertoires with anomalous nucleotide sharing, were excluded from co-occurrence clustering. TCRdb's version of the immuneACCESS table is confined to in-frame rearrangements and falls short of the full clone set. An unresolved V gene accounts for under half of the shortfall where checked; the remainder is of unknown origin. Clone size and V and J calls were adopted from that table, with D and trimming inferred from the DNA. The sample includes approximately 160,000 clones, with approximately 71% observed a single time. Clones ranked in the top ten supply 1.1% to 1.5% of the sample.

The V gene is TRBV7-3 and the J gene is TRBJ2-2; 10 central bases correspond to TRBD2. This receptor was identified in a man aged 45 to 65 in good health and CMV-seronegative. The sequenced sample consisted of PBMCs. The nucleotides read TGTGCCAGCAGCTCAAACAGCGGGGGGGCAAGCACCGGGGAGCTGTTTTTT. Its protein is CASSSNSGGASTGELFF.